The following is a TCR beta chain sequence with its context. Its antigen is unknown. Only in-frame clones appear in the TCRdb table, and some are missing; sequencing was by immunoSEQ multiplex PCR. This table lists over 140,000 clones. These data come from a study of T cell responses to AZD1222 COVID-19 vaccine. Findings of the study overall: Vaccine-associated CD4 TCRs spanned spike, dominant at 160-218 and 743-854. When two AZD1222 doses had been given, Spike-specific TCR breadth and depth rose. Donors were chiefly white British, with a greater number of females, and clonal diversity was perhaps underestimated.

Germline assignment: CDR1 LGHNA and CDR2 YSLEER. Trimming took 4 bases from V and 8 from J, leaving 11 bases between them. The CDR3 contains 13 residues. The sequenced sample was peripheral blood. The J gene is TRBJ1-4, the V gene TRBV4-3; D ambiguous. The TCR comes from an adult in good health. DNA of the CDR3: TGCGCCAGCAGCCGAGATTTGGGGGAAAAACTGTTTTTT. Residues: CASSRDLGEKLFF.